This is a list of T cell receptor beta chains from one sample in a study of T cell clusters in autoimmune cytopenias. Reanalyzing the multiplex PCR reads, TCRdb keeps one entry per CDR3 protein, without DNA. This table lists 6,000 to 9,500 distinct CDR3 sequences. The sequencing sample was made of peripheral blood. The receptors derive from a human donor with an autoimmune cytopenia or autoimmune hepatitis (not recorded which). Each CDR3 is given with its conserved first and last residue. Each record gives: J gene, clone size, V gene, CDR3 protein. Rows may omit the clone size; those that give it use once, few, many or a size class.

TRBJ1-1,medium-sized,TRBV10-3,CAISEAMNTEAFF
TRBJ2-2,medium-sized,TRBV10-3,CAISADRNTGELFF
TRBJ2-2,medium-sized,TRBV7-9,CASSLGSAGGIGELFF
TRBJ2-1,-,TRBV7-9,CASSLVYSDEQFF
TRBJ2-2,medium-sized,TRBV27,CASRVGQSRAGELFF
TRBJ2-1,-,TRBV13,CASSLSREQFF
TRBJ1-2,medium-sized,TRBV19,CASSILGQGWNYGYTF
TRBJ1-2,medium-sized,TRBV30,CAWSVRRTTNYGYTF
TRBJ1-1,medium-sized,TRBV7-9,CASSPSGTGHRNNIAFF
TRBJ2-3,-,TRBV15,CATSRGGRVTDTQYF
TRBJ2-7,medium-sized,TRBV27,CASSYNRDSFYEQYF
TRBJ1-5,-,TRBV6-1,CASSEDMLLPQHF
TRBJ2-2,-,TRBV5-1,CASSSQGVRFTGELFF
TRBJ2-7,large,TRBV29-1,CSVGTAPSYEQYF
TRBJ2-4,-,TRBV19,CASSIAGRTKNIQYF
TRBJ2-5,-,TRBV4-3,CASSQDSSGRRGETQYF
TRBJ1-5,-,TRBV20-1,CSARGSWGNQPQHF
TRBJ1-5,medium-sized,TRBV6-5,CASKSGQLNQPQHF
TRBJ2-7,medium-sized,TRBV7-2,CASSFGGSTSEQYF
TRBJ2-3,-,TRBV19,CASSKGRASGHAEGTDTQYF
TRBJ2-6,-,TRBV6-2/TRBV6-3,CASRDGGAQGANVLTF
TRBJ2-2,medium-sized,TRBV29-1,CSVELGTTGELFF
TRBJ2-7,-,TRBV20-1,CSARVLAGGTYEQYF
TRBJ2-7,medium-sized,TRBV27,CASRLAGGVSYEQYF
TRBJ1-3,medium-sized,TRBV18,CASSPSYGPSSGNTIYF
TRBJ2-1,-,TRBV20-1,CSADSGTSGANEQFF
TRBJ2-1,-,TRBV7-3,CASSLRAGGDNEQFF
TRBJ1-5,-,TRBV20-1,CSALTGKGSNQPQHF
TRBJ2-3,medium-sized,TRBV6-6,CASSLLRTDTQYF
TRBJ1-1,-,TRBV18,CASSQVDMGAEAFF
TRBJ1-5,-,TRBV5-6,CASSLLSGRYSNQPQHF
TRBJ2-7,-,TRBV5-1,CASRTGDEQYF
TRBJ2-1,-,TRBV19,CASSIHPSPGLEQFF
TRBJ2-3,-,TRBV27,CASSSPRQRTDTQYF
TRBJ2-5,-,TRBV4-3,CASSQDPEETQYF
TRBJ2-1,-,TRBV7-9,CASSLVLLNEQFF
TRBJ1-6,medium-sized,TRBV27,CASSSGQILTDNSPLHF
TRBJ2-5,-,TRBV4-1,CASSQDWQETQYF
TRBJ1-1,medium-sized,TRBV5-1,CASSLGRLNTEAFF
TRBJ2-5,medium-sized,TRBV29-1,CSVEEGVAGVFWETQYF
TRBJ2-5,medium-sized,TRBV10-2,CASAAGETQYF
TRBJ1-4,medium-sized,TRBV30,CAWSKTGRNEKLFF
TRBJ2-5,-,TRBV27,CASSPSGAQQETQYF
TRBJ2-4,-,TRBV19,CASSIFTSGGLAKNIQYF
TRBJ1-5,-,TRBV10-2,CASRDSPNQPQHF
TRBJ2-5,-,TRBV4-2,CASSQERGAGAVGTQYF
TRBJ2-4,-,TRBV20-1,CSARPGPAKNIQYF
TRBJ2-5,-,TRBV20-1,CSAGKQGGRETQYF
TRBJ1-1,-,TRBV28,CASSPGVEAFF
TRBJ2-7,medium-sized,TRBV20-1,CSASPTGPYEQYF
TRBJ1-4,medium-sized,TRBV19,CASSFWTGLLPATNEKLFF